The TCR beta chain described here comes from a study of metastatic and nonmetastatic thyroid tumors. Notes on the study in general: Relative to benign nodules, malignant thyroid tumors were reportedly characterized by significantly elevated TCR beta diversity in blood and tumor.

CDR3 length: 13 residues. Germline CDR1 and CDR2: SGHVS and FQNEAQ. All patients were untreated before thyroid surgery. From the PCR reads, TCRdb re-called clones with MiXCR. The sample yields roughly 13,000 clones, approximately 32% seen once. In the case of this clone: Its cognate antigen is unknown. A junction end diverges from the germline sequence, so it may reflect a read error.

This chain connects TRBV7-8 to TRBJ1-1, with unresolved D. The clonotype comes from a female donor with papillary thyroid cancer or a benign thyroid nodule (not recorded which). Some clones in this sample may be carry-over from other donors' samples. Sequenced material: blood. CDR3 bases: TGTGCCAGCAGCTTAGTAGCGAACCCTGAAGCTTTCTTT. The encoded protein is CASSLVANPEAFF. The full variable domain, in which reference TRBV7-8 and TRBJ1-1 provide the parts outside the CDR3, is GAGVSQSPRYKVAKRGQDVALRCDPISGHVSLFWYQQALGQGPEFLTYFQNEAQLDKSGLPSDRFFAERPEGSVSTLKIQRTQQEDSAVYLCASSLVANPEAFFGQGTRLTVV.